This T cell receptor (beta chain) stems from a study of T cells in Graves' hyperthyroidism and ophthalmopathy. Trimming took 3 bases from V and 4 from J, leaving 7 bases between them. In germline, CDR1 is LGHDT, CDR2 YNNKEL (reference sequence). CDR3 length: 13 residues. The study, taken as a whole, reports: Blood also showed most of the thyroid clonotypes that were expanded above 0.001.

Many counts were recorded for this clonotype. Its antigen is not identified. Graves' hyperthyroidism is called stable when ophthalmopathy does not progress within 18 months. The hyperthyroidism was newly diagnosed and had lasted under 2 months; the patients were aged 18 to 65. Orbital computed tomography and thyroid ultrasound, together with serum TRAb and thyroxine and clinical symptoms, were used for diagnoses. TCR beta CDR3 sequences were amplified from RNA transcripts. With the HTBI primer set, the TCR CDR3 went through a first round of RT-PCR. Via MiXCR, TCRdb re-called the multiplex PCR reads, giving one row per CDR3 protein. The table lists roughly 720,000 distinct CDR3 sequences, around 15% of them singletons.

The TCR comes from a man aged 45-65 years with Graves' hyperthyroidism. The chain uses TRBV3-1 and TRBJ2-1, with D unresolved. The sample consisted of blood. CDR3 nucleotide sequence: TGTGCCAGCAGCCAGTCCGGGTACAATGAGCAGTTCTTC. Translation gives CASSQSGYNEQFF.